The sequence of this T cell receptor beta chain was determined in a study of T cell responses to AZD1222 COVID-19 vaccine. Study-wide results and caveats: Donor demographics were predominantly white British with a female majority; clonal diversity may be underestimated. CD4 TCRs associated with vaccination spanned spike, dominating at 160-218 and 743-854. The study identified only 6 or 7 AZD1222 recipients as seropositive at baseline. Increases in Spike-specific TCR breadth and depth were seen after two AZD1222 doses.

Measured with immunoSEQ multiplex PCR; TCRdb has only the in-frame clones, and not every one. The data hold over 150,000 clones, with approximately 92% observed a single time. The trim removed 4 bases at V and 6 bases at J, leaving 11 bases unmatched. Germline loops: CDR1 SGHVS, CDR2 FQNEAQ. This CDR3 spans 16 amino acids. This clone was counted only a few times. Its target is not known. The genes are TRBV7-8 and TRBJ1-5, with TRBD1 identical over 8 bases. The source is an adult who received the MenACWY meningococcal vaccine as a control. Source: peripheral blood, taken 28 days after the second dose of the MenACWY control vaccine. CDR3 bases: TGTGCCAGCAGCTCGCGGACAGGGCGGACCCGTCAGCCCCAGCATTTT. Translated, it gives CASSSRTGRTRQPQHF.